The TCR beta chain under discussion was sequenced for a study of prognosis after radiotherapy for stage I lung cancer. Background on the study: Radiotherapy preceded distant metastases in a few patients (median approximately 7 months); approximately 16 showed no significant progression.

This clonotype was recorded once. Trimming took off 5 bases at V and 6 bases at J, with 11 bases between the two ends. This CDR3 is built from 14 residues. Patients were uniformly node-negative by CT and PET/CT and had received no prior chemotherapy or radiotherapy, with no other malignancies. Genomic DNA was subjected to two-round multiplex PCR for amplification of TCR beta CDR3. The first round of PCR was done with primers that matched each TRBV and TRBJ gene. Each CDR3 protein is one row after TCRdb ran MiXCR on the multiplex PCR reads. The table records some 24,000 distinct CDR3 sequences, about 36% of them present only once.

This chain links TRBV12-3 or TRBV12-4 with TRBJ1-6; D perhaps matches TRBD1 (6 bases). The material sequenced was PBMCs, taken before or after stereotactic body radiation therapy (not recorded which). This clonotype originated in a donor of 50 years or more with non-small cell lung cancer. DNA of the CDR3: TGTGCCAGCAGTCCGACAGGTTGTAATTCACCCCTCCACTTT. Translating it yields CASSPTGCNSPLHF.